This paragraph reports one T cell receptor beta chain. The data derive from a study of blood T cell repertoires in COVID-19. The CDR3 contains 15 residues. Germline V gives CDR1 LNHDA, CDR2 SQIVND (reference sequence). Trimming cost V 6 bases and J 0 bases, with 13 bases left between them. In the original processing: How many nucleated cells were present was estimated from reference gene primer amplification. Assay used: immunoSEQ multiplex PCR; TCRdb lists only in-frame clones, some missing. V and J calls and clone size are as listed in that table; D and trimming were resolved from the DNA. The top ten clones hold roughly 7.4% of a sample with over 450,000 clones, approximately 88% of them seen once.

This sequence was found in a woman aged 45-65 years with COVID-19, enrolled during active disease. The chain couples TRBV19 to TRBJ2-3, with D perhaps matching TRBD2 (5 bases). The material sequenced was peripheral blood. The CDR3 region is CASRETGVSTDTQYF. The CDR3 nucleotides read TGTGCCAGTAGGGAAACCGGGGTGAGCACAGATACGCAGTATTTT.